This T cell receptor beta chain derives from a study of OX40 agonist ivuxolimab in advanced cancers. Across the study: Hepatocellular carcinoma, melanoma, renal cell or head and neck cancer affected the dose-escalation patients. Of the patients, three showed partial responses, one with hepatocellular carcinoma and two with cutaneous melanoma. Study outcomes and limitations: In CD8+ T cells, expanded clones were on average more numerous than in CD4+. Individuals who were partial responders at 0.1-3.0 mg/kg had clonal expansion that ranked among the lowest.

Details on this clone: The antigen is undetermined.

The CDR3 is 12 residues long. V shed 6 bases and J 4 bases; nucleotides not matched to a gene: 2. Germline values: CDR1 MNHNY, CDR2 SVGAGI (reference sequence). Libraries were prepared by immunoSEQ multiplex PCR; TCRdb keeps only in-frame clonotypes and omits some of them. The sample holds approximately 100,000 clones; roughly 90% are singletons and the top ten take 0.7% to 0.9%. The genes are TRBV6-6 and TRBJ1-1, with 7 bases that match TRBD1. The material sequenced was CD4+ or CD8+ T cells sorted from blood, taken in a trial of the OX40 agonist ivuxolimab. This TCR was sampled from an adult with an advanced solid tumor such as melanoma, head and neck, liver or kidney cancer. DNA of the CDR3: TGTGCCAGCAGATCAGGGGGCACTGAAGCTTTCTTT. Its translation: CASRSGGTEAFF.